This T cell receptor beta chain was sequenced for a study of response to subunit inactivated influenza vaccine. Findings and caveats of the study: The authors suggested that few new T cells are recruited per seasonal influenza vaccination.

Using its own MiXCR run on the RT-PCR reads, TCRdb lists one record per CDR3 protein. The table lists roughly 710,000 distinct CDR3 sequences, about 15% of them singletons. This clonotype was observed a handful of times. The antigen is not known. The germline V gene encodes CDR1 SQVTM and CDR2 ANQGSEA. With V trimmed by 3 bases and J by 4 bases, 2 bases remained unmatched. The CDR3 spans 14 residues. The sequences come from PBMCs from blood, collected 14 days before vaccination. The J gene is TRBJ2-1, the V gene TRBV29-1; 11 bases align to TRBD2. The clonotype was recovered from a man over 45 who received an inactivated influenza vaccine. The CDR3 reads CSVETSGMYNEQFF. The DNA for the CDR3 is TGCAGCGTTGAGACTAGCGGGATGTACAATGAGCAGTTCTTC.